This T cell receptor beta chain was captured in a study of CD4 T cells in relation to SARS-CoV-2 and coronaviruses. Unexposed donor CD4+ T cells date from about 2011-2018, before the COVID-19 pandemic. The cells were cultured for 10 days before CD4+ T cells were isolated. Cultures received half-medium IL-2 refreshes on days 3 and 7. V shed 1 base and J shed 0 bases, with 18 bases lying between them. The CDR3 contains 18 residues. Germline CDR1 reads MGHRA; CDR2 reads YSYEKL. In regard to this clone: The antigen is undetermined.

Sequencing was performed with immunoSEQ multiplex PCR; in TCRdb, only in-frame clones are kept and a portion is missing. Of some 25,000 clones in the sample, roughly 76% were seen once. The chain is built from TRBV4-1 and TRBJ1-1, with D perhaps TRBD1 (5 bases). Input material: CD4+ T cells from PBMCs, cultured in vitro. The TCR comes from a human donor in good health. In nucleotides, the CDR3 is TGCGCCAGCAGCCAAGGGGGACCCCTATGGGGCCTGAACACTGAAGCTTTCTTT. Translating gives CASSQGGPLWGLNTEAFF.